This T cell receptor (beta chain) came from a study of identical twins. This clonotype came up a few times. Its antigen remains unknown. In every case, the donor was a healthy Caucasian. After template switching added a universal primer site, the resulting cDNA carried unique molecular identifiers. TCRdb fed the 5' RACE reads into MiXCR, producing one record per CDR3 protein. The sample has a few hundred thousand distinct CDR3 sequences, more than 6.5% seen once. The ends were cut back, 5 bases at V and 0 bases at J, with 10 bases in the middle. The CDR3 length is 14 residues. CDR1 is SGHAT, CDR2 FQDESV, per germline (reference sequence). General study points: A cross-sectional statistical analysis, not follow-up of the same donors, supported the conclusions. Out-of-frame beta sequences exhibited a weaker degree of excess twin sharing.

The data were also submitted as part of a second study, on yellow fever vaccine responses in identical twins.

The sequenced sample consisted of memory (CD45RO+) T cells sorted from blood. This clonotype was sampled from a woman aged 18 to 35 in good health. The rearrangement links TRBV11-1 to TRBJ1-1; D gene unclear. The CDR3 DNA reads TGTGCCAGCAGCACCCCGGACTTGAACACTGAAGCTTTCTTT. Its translation: CASSTPDLNTEAFF.